This paragraph reports one T cell receptor beta chain. Its antigen is unidentified. Researchers took RNA transcripts and amplified the TCR beta CDR3 regions from them. TCR CDR3 underwent first-round RT-PCR with the HTBI primer set. TCRdb re-called the multiplex PCR reads with MiXCR, one entry per CDR3 protein. Here the sample spans roughly 400,000 distinct CDR3 sequences, 11% to 15% being singletons. This CDR3 comprises 16 residues. Germline CDR1 is GTSNPN and CDR2 is SVGIG (reference sequence). V was clipped by 2 bases and J by 8 bases, with 24 bases between them. The sample is drawn from a study of T cells in Graves' hyperthyroidism and ophthalmopathy. Looking at the study overall: Before treatment of any kind, peripheral blood was taken at initial diagnosis.

Study observations and caveats: Progression to ophthalmopathy was predicted a median of 6.5 months early. Ophthalmopathy was distinguished from stable hyperthyroidism by 13 V-J signatures.

Ophthalmopathy cases scored 3 or more on the Clinical Activity Score and 4 or more on NOSPECS grade, with duration below 3 months. This sequence was found in a man in his fifties or sixties with Graves' ophthalmopathy. Material: blood. The chain employs TRBV30 and TRBJ1-2; TRBD1 might be the D (6 bases). CDR3 DNA sequence: TGTGCCTGGAGTAAATACTACAGGGTCCCCCGGGAAGGCTACACCTTC. This gives the protein CAWSKYYRVPREGYTF.